This TCR beta chain is from a study of blood T cell repertoires in COVID-19. Whole-study context: Collection of acute and convalescent COVID-19 samples took place in the United States, Italy and Spain. Sample material is recorded as cDNA or gDNA derived from T cells, B-cell-depleted T cells, or PBMCs.

In the original analysis: Reference gene primer amplification in the assay estimated nucleated cell counts. Clones were read by immunoSEQ multiplex PCR, and TCRdb kept only the in-frame ones, dropping some. That table is the source of V, J and clone size, and D and trimming were worked out from the DNA. The repertoire has 55,000 to 85,000 clones, about 80% of them found once; the top ten carry 26%. V lost 4 bases to trimming and J lost 2 bases; unmatched junction nucleotides: 2. CDR1 and CDR2 (germline): SGHVS, FNYEAQ. The CDR3 is made up of 15 amino acids. Material for sequencing was peripheral blood. The chain joins TRBV7-6 to TRBJ2-3; the match to TRBD2 covers 11 bases. The clonotype was recovered from a man aged 55 to 70 with active or convalescent COVID-19. The CDR3 region is CASSSLAGATDTQYF. The CDR3 bases are TGTGCCAGCAGCTCACTAGCGGGGGCCACAGATACGCAGTATTTT.